This entry lists 23 T cell receptor beta chains sequenced from one sample in a study of CD8+ T cells in alopecia areata. The treatment here: oral pan-JAK inhibitor, 5-10 mg twice daily. Once RNA had been extracted, it was reverse transcribed into cDNA to act as the sequencing template. Clones were sequenced by immunoSEQ multiplex PCR, and TCRdb holds only the in-frame ones, with some missing. The table has roughly 190,000 clones, approximately 60% seen once. Sequencing used CD4+ T cells sorted from blood, obtained at week 4, from a patient treated with tofacitinib. The receptors originated from a human donor with alopecia areata.

The chain carries TRBV11-2 and TRBJ1-1, with TRBD1 matching 7 bases. The trim removed 6 bases at V and 0 bases at J, leaving 7 bases unmatched. CDR3 size: 15 residues. From germline, CDR1 is SGHAT and CDR2 FQNNGV. The CDR3, as DNA: TGTGCCAGCAGACAGGGGTCCTCCATGAACACTGAAGCTTTCTTT. It codes for CASRQGSSMNTEAFF.

V is TRBV4-3 and J is TRBJ2-7; no clear D. V lost 1 base, J lost 5 bases, and 6 bases lay in between. Germline V gene lookup returns CDR1 LGHNA and CDR2 YSLEER. CDR3 length: 12 amino acids. CDR3 nucleotide sequence: TGCGCCAGCAGCCAAGGCCCCGACGAGCAGTACTTC. Its protein is CASSQGPDEQYF.

This chain links TRBV18 with TRBJ1-5, with D uncertain. V gave up 0 bases and J gave up 6 bases, with 3 bases separating them. The CDR3 runs 12 residues. Germline CDR1 is KGHSH and CDR2 is LQKENI. CDR3 sequence (DNA): TGTGCCAGCTCACCACCGGGTCAGCCCCAGCATTTT. This gives the protein CASSPPGQPQHF.

There are a few counts of this clone. J is TRBJ2-5 and V is TRBV29-1; TRBD2 might be the D (6 bases). Germline loops: CDR1 SQVTM, CDR2 ANQGSEA. CDR3 size: 13 residues. V was cut by 6 bases and J by 5 bases, with 16 bases left in between. The CDR3 DNA sequence: TGCAGCGTGGGGGGTGTGGGGCGGGAGACCCAGTACTTC. Residues: CSVGGVGRETQYF.

CDR3 in amino acids: CASSGLAGGFDNEQFF. In nucleotides, the CDR3 is TGTGCCAGCAGTGGACTAGCGGGAGGATTTGACAATGAGCAGTTCTTC. The chain uses TRBV9 and TRBJ2-1, with TRBD2 matching over 14 bases. The J segment lost 5 bases and the V segment lost 5 bases, leaving 6 bases of the junction unmatched. The CDR3 length is 16 residues. The germline V gene has CDR1 SGDLS and CDR2 YYNGEE.

The chain joins TRBV7-2 to TRBJ2-2; D uncertain. CDR1 and CDR2 (germline): SGHTA, FQGNSA. Trimming cost V 2 bases and J 6 bases, with 4 bases left between them. CDR3 length: 12 residues. The CDR3 loop reads CASSLYPGELFF. The CDR3 DNA reads as TGTGCCAGCAGCTTATATCCCGGGGAGCTGTTTTTT.

This clone was seen more than once but under ten times. This chain uses TRBV30 with TRBJ1-5; D perhaps matches TRBD1 (5 bases). CDR3 length: 16 amino acids. V was pared by 0 bases and J by 7 bases, with 19 bases between. Per germline, CDR1 GTSNPN and CDR2 SVGIG (reference sequence). CDR3 bases: TGTGCCTGGAGTGTAGTAGGCAGGGCGGGAAGGCAGCCCCAGCATTTT. Translating gives CAWSVVGRAGRQPQHF.

The gene calls are TRBV6-6 and TRBJ2-7; 7 nucleotides agree with TRBD1. Unmatched junction bases numbered 14, after V lost 3 bases and J lost 6 bases. The germline CDR1 and CDR2 sequences are MNHNY and SVGAGI (reference sequence). This CDR3 comprises 16 residues. CDR3 DNA: TGTGCCAGCAGTTATTTGTCCAGGGGGTATCCCGGCGAGCAGTACTTC. Amino acid sequence: CASSYLSRGYPGEQYF.

V gene TRBV19 combines with J gene TRBJ2-2; D gene unclear. Germline CDR1 is LNHDA and CDR2 is SQIVND (reference sequence). There are 18 residues in the CDR3. Trimming shortened V by 5 bases and J by 3 bases, and 22 bases separated the two germline ends. The CDR3 reads CASSPLAGGLGYTGELFF. The DNA of the CDR3 is TGTGCCAGTAGTCCCCTCGCAGGTGGTTTGGGCTACACCGGGGAGCTGTTTTTT.

The chain joins TRBV19 to TRBJ1-5; D ambiguous. Germline V gene lookup returns CDR1 LNHDA and CDR2 SQIVND (reference sequence). CDR3 length: 16 amino acids. Trimming took 6 bases from V and 2 from J, leaving 17 bases between them. The CDR3 DNA reads as TGTGCCAGTAGCCTCTCTGTCTCTCAAGGCAATCAGCCCCAGCATTTT. This encodes CASSLSVSQGNQPQHF.

The rearrangement joins TRBV30 to TRBJ1-2; D not resolved. V was cut by 3 bases and J by 2 bases, with 10 bases left in between. This CDR3 has 13 amino acids. Germline V gene sequence: CDR1 GTSNPN, CDR2 SVGIG (reference sequence). In DNA, the CDR3 is TGTGCCTGGAGGGATGGGAACAACTATGGCTACACCTTC. This gives the protein CAWRDGNNYGYTF.

The V call is TRBV4-2, the J call TRBJ2-1, with 11 bases aligning to TRBD2. V trimming: 2 bases; J trimming: 12 bases; junction bases outside the gene matches: 9. The length of the CDR3 is 15 residues. Germline CDR1 is LGHNA and CDR2 is YNFKEQ. The CDR3 is CASSQFTSGGGGQFF. The CDR3 DNA is TGTGCCAGCAGCCAATTTACTAGCGGGGGAGGAGGGCAGTTCTTC.

This clone was counted between two and nine times. The J gene is TRBJ2-5, the V gene TRBV10-3; TRBD1 might be the D (7 bases). Germline V gives CDR1 ENHRY, CDR2 SYGVKD. The CDR3 length is 12 residues. With 11 bases removed from V and 2 bases from J, the gap between germline ends came to 12 bases. This CDR3 is CASGDRQETQYF. The CDR3 DNA is TGTGCCTCGGGGGACAGACAAGAGACCCAGTACTTC.

The chain links TRBV29-1 to TRBJ2-7; either TRBD1 or TRBD2 may fit D (5 bases each). CDR1 and CDR2 from the germline V gene are SQVTM and ANQGSEA. With 4 bases removed from V and 5 bases from J, the gap between germline ends came to 15 bases. The CDR3 consists of 13 residues. CDR3 DNA sequence: TGCAGCGTTGGGAGGAGGCAGGGTAACGAGCAGTACTTC. Translated, it gives CSVGRRQGNEQYF.

This clone occurred a few times. The J gene is TRBJ2-3, the V gene TRBV5-1, with TRBD2 as a possible D gene (5 bases). The germline V gene encodes CDR1 SGHRS and CDR2 YFSETQ. V was shortened by 6 bases and J by 2 bases, with 10 bases between the two germline ends. The length of the CDR3 is 13 residues. The CDR3 DNA reads as TGCGCCAGCACTTATCGGGACACAGATACGCAGTATTTT. Translation: CASTYRDTDTQYF.

With respect to this clone: The sample has other DNA sequences that encode this CDR3 too. The chain employs TRBV29-1 and TRBJ2-3; D unresolved. The germline gives CDR1 SQVTM, CDR2 ANQGSEA. With 4 bases removed from V and 6 bases from J, the gap between germline ends came to 5 bases. The CDR3 runs to 10 residues. The CDR3 DNA reads TGCAGCGTTGCCCCGGATACGCAGTATTTT. Protein product: CSVAPDTQYF.

The chain links TRBV7-9 to TRBJ1-1; unclear D gene. Germline values: CDR1 SEHNR, CDR2 FQNEAQ (reference sequence). The CDR3 is made up of 12 amino acids. V shed 7 bases and J shed 0 bases, with 6 bases lying between them. CDR3 DNA: TGTGCCAGCATGCAGGTGAACACTGAAGCTTTCTTT. Its protein product is CASMQVNTEAFF.

This clone occurred once. This chain uses TRBV13 with TRBJ1-5, with D unclear. The CDR3 extends over 15 amino acids. CDR1 is PRHDT, CDR2 FYEKMQ, per germline (reference sequence). V lost 5 bases and J 0 bases, leaving 11 bases between the germline ends. DNA for the CDR3: TGTGCCAGCAGCCTCCGGACGGTTAGCAATCAGCCCCAGCATTTT. It codes for CASSLRTVSNQPQHF.

In this sample, this clone turned up a few times. This rearrangement joins TRBV14 to TRBJ2-5; 8 positions agree with TRBD2. There are 15 residues in the CDR3. Germline loops: CDR1 SGHDN, CDR2 FVKESK. Trimming took 5 bases from V and 5 from J; bases not matched to a gene: 10. CDR3 sequence (DNA): TGTGCCAGCAGCGCCGGGACTAGACCCTTGGAGACCCAGTACTTC. This codes for CASSAGTRPLETQYF. Looking up the rest from reference TRBV14 and TRBJ2-5 gives the full variable domain: EAGVTQFPSHSVIEKGQTVTLRCDPISGHDNLYWYRRVMGKEIKFLLHFVKESKQDESGMPNNRFLAERTGGTYSTLKVQPAELEDSGVYFCASSAGTRPLETQYFGPGTRLLVL.

The rearrangement joins TRBV29-1 to TRBJ2-5; perhaps TRBD2 as D (5 bases). This CDR3 is 15 amino acids long. V lost 1 base and J lost 4, with 16 bases in between. Germline assignment: CDR1 SQVTM and CDR2 ANQGSEA. In DNA form, the CDR3 reads TGCAGCGTTGAAGTAACCGGGGAAGGAGGAGAGACCCAGTACTTC. As protein: CSVEVTGEGGETQYF.

CDR3 DNA: TGTGCCAGCAGTTTTCCGGGAGGGAAGCAGTACTTC. Translating gives CASSFPGGKQYF. The J gene is TRBJ2-7, the V gene TRBV27, with 8 bases matching TRBD2. With V trimmed by 3 bases and J by 8 bases, 3 bases remained unmatched. CDR1 and CDR2 (germline): MNHEY, SMNVEV (reference sequence). The CDR3 totals 12 residues.

The V gene is TRBV6-5, the J gene TRBJ2-3; 7 nucleotides match TRBD2. The germline V gene has CDR1 MNHEY and CDR2 SVGAGI. CDR3 length: 14 amino acids. Written as DNA, the CDR3 is TGTGCTACGGGGGACGGGAGGATCACAGATACGCAGTATTTT. Its protein product is CATGDGRITDTQYF.

In its sample, this clone was seen a few times. At the DNA level, this CDR3 is encoded by other sequences in the same sample as well. J is TRBJ2-3 and V is TRBV29-1, with 10 bases lining up with TRBD1. V dropped 4 bases and J dropped 3; count of bases not matched to a gene: 1. CDR3 length equals 13 residues. Germline loops: CDR1 SQVTM, CDR2 ANQGSEA. CDR3 in DNA: TGCAGCGTTGGGACAGGGGGAACAGATACGCAGTATTTT. Protein: CSVGTGGTDTQYF.